This is a list of T cell receptor beta chains from one sample in a study of cytomegalovirus exposure and HLA in healthy donors. The assay was immunoSEQ multiplex PCR, and TCRdb's table has in-frame clones only and misses some. The sample table sets out approximately 120,000 clones. Sequenced material: PBMCs. The origin of the receptors is a man aged 40-49 years in good health and CMV-seronegative. CDR3s include the opening cysteine and the closing phenylalanine or tryptophan. A D gene is named only where the DNA matches it firmly.

TRBD1	TRBJ2-7	TRBV29-1	TGCAGCGTTGTCAGGACAGGGGGTTACGAGCAGTACTTC	CSVVRTGGYEQYF
TRBD2	TRBJ2-4	TRBV19	TGTGCCAGTAGTATTGGGACTAGCGGGAGTAACATTCAGTACTTC	CASSIGTSGSNIQYF
TRBD2	TRBJ2-2	TRBV6-1	TGTGCCAGCAGTGGACTAGCGGGAGGGCCGAACACCGGGGAGCTGTTTTTT	CASSGLAGGPNTGELFF
TRBD1	TRBJ2-5	TRBV6-5	TGTGCCAGCAGTTCACAGGGGGCGGGTGAGCAGTACTTC	CASSSQGAGEQYF
NA	TRBJ1-5	TRBV11-2	TGTGCCAGCAGCTTAGGACTCCTGACGCCCCAGCATTTT	CASSLGLLTPQHF
NA	TRBJ2-1	TRBV5-8	TGTGCCAGCAGCTCTGGGATTGGGGGGAAGGATGAGCAGTTCTTC	CASSSGIGGKDEQFF
NA	TRBJ2-5	TRBV5-1	TGCGCCAGCAGCCCCGGACGGAGGGCCCGGTCGGAGACCCAGTACTTC	CASSPGRRARSETQYF
TRBD1	TRBJ2-7	TRBV28	TGTGCCAGCAGTCAAATGTCCGGGACAGCTCCCGAGCAGTACTTC	CASSQMSGTAPEQYF
NA	TRBJ1-5	TRBV2	TGTGCCAGCAGTCGGGGGACGGTTCTTCAGCCCCAGCATTTT	CASSRGTVLQPQHF
TRBD2	TRBJ2-3	TRBV7-2	TGTGCCAGCAGCTTACGCGGGAGGGGGACAGATACGCAGTATTTT	CASSLRGRGTDTQYF
TRBD2	TRBJ2-5	TRBV5-1	TGCGCCAGCAGCTTGAGCAGCGGGAGTGGAGAGACCCAGTACTTC	CASSLSSGSGETQYF
NA	TRBJ1-5	TRBV6-1	TGTGCCAGCAGTGTTGAGACAAGTAGCAATCAGCCCCAGCATTTT	CASSVETSSNQPQHF
TRBD2	TRBJ2-1	TRBV25-1	TGTGCCAGCAGTCCCTCGGGGGGTTCCCCAGCTTCGGAGCAGTTCTTC	CASSPSGGSPASEQFF
TRBD1	TRBJ1-4	TRBV5-4	TGTGCCAGCAGACCTGGGGGACAGGGAACTGAAAAACTGTTTTTT	CASRPGGQGTEKLFF
NA	TRBJ1-1	TRBV2	TGTGCCAGCAGTGATTTGGGGAGGGACACTGAAGCTTTCTTT	CASSDLGRDTEAFF
TRBD2	TRBJ2-1	TRBV4-1	TGCGCCAGCAGCGGCCGGACTAGCGGTACTCTGTTCTTC	CASSGRTSGTLFF
NA	TRBJ2-3	TRBV5-1	TGCGCCAGCAGCGAGGGGACTTTGCCCAGCACAGATACGCAGTATTTT	CASSEGTLPSTDTQYF
NA	TRBJ2-5	TRBV5-6	TGTGCCAGCAGCTTGAGTGGACAGAAGTACCAAGAGACCCAGTACTTC	CASSLSGQKYQETQYF
TRBD1	TRBJ1-6	TRBV2	TGTGCCAGCAGTGCCGCCACAGGGGGGAATTCACCCCTCCACTTT	CASSAATGGNSPLHF
TRBD1	TRBJ1-4	TRBV27	TGTGCCAGCAGACGACAGGGGGTTGGTGAAAAACTGTTTTTT	CASRRQGVGEKLFF